This TCR beta chain was captured by sequencing in a study of blood T cells in healthy people across ages. For the second PCR, which ran for roughly 6 to 11 cycles, a sample-barcoded 5' primer and a J-beta primer mix were used. Every sample produced at least 2.5 million CDR3-containing paired-end reads. Each CDR3 protein gets one entry after TCRdb re-called the 5' RACE reads with MiXCR. The sample carries 1 million or so distinct CDR3 sequences, less than 25% recorded once. This clonotype was counted ten times or more. Its specificity is not known. Overall study findings and caveats: A greater number of naive CD4+ cells and higher diversity distinguished long-lived donors from aged donors. Per million T cells, the diversity of TCR beta decreased roughly linearly as age advanced.

Healthy individuals of Caucasian origin from Russia, aged roughly 6 to 95, served as donors. In germline, CDR1 is SGHRS, CDR2 YFSETQ. This CDR3 contains 14 residues. V lost 4 bases, J lost 3 bases, and 10 bases lay in between. Separately, the same data were catalogued under a study of T cells of mothers and their children.

This receptor was obtained from a girl aged 2 to 9 in good health. The J gene is TRBJ2-2, the V gene TRBV5-1, with D unclear. The source material was blood. CDR3 in amino acids: CASSLVADTGELFF. CDR3 nucleotide sequence: TGCGCCAGCAGCCTGGTGGCCGACACCGGGGAGCTGTTTTTT.